This T cell receptor (beta chain) was profiled in a study of T cell repertoires in cytomegalovirus infection. The study's findings and limits: Carriage of CMV together with the relevant HLA was identifiable through cumulative public TCR beta family frequency.

This clonotype was seen only once. Its antigen is unidentified. TCRdb independently ran MiXCR on the reads; one entry per CDR3 protein. The sample includes 230,000 or so distinct CDR3 sequences, less than 50% of them seen just once. The V gene's germline CDR1 is SGHDN and CDR2 FVKESK. The ends were cut back, 0 bases at V and 4 bases at J, with 12 bases in the middle. This CDR3 region has 15 residues. Here the sequenced sample was CD8+ T cells from cultured PBMCs, taken from culture after CMV antigen stimulation. The clonotype originates from a human donor in good health (CMV status not recorded). Some clones in this sample may be carry-over from other donors' samples. This chain links TRBV14 with TRBJ1-2, with D perhaps matching TRBD1 (5 bases). CDR3: CASSQDRRGLYGYTF. The DNA of the CDR3 is TGTGCCAGCAGCCAAGATCGTAGGGGCCTCTATGGCTACACCTTC.